These T cell receptor beta chains were read from a single sample in a study of blood T cells in healthy people across ages. One entry per CDR3 protein, called by TCRdb with MiXCR from the 5' RACE reads. The sample lists around 1.5 million distinct CDR3 sequences, roughly 60% seen once, with over 5.5% in the top ten. Sequencing was done on a sample of blood. These receptors all come from a man between 18 and 35 years old in good health. Both conserved end residues are part of each CDR3. D genes are given only for firm matches. Rows may omit the clone size; those that give it use once, few, many or a size class.

d_gene: -; abundance: -; j_gene: TRBJ2-2; v_gene: TRBV6-5; CDR3aa: CATTGYTGELFF; CDR3nt: TGTGCCACCACAGGGTACACCGGGGAGCTGTTTTTT
d_gene: TRBD2; abundance: -; j_gene: TRBJ2-1; v_gene: TRBV20-1; CDR3aa: CSADPGLAGRLGEQFF; CDR3nt: TGCAGTGCTGACCCGGGACTAGCGGGACGGTTGGGTGAGCAGTTCTTC
d_gene: -; abundance: -; j_gene: TRBJ2-7; v_gene: TRBV4-3; CDR3aa: CASSQDRGTLYYEQYF; CDR3nt: TGCGCCAGCAGCCAAGATAGGGGGACACTCTACTACGAGCAGTACTTC
d_gene: -; abundance: -; j_gene: TRBJ2-3; v_gene: TRBV7-9; CDR3aa: CATPGPVFADTQYF; CDR3nt: TGTGCCACTCCGGGACCGGTTTTTGCAGATACGCAGTATTTT
d_gene: -; abundance: -; j_gene: TRBJ1-4; v_gene: TRBV12-3/TRBV12-4; CDR3aa: CASSSLDRWYNEKLFF; CDR3nt: TGTGCCAGCAGCTCACTAGACAGGTGGTATAATGAAAAACTGTTTTTT
d_gene: -; abundance: -; j_gene: TRBJ2-1; v_gene: TRBV4-1; CDR3aa: CASSHVFLHRGNNNEQFF; CDR3nt: TGCGCCAGCAGCCACGTTTTTCTCCATCGCGGTAACAACAATGAGCAGTTCTTC
d_gene: TRBD2; abundance: -; j_gene: TRBJ2-7; v_gene: TRBV7-9; CDR3aa: CASSSHKGRDEQYF; CDR3nt: TGTGCCAGCAGCTCCCACAAGGGGAGGGACGAGCAGTACTTC
d_gene: -; abundance: few; j_gene: TRBJ2-5; v_gene: TRBV27; CDR3aa: CASRLSGVGEQYF; CDR3nt: TGTGCCAGCAGACTGTCTGGGGTGGGGGAGCAGTACTTC
d_gene: TRBD1; abundance: few; j_gene: TRBJ1-1; v_gene: TRBV2; CDR3aa: CASRDREGTEAFF; CDR3nt: TGTGCCAGCAGGGACAGGGAGGGGACTGAAGCTTTCTTT
d_gene: -; abundance: -; j_gene: TRBJ2-5; v_gene: TRBV4-3; CDR3aa: CASSQDQGHLGTQYF; CDR3nt: TGCGCCAGCAGCCAGGATCAGGGGCATTTGGGGACCCAGTACTTC
d_gene: TRBD2; abundance: -; j_gene: TRBJ2-3; v_gene: TRBV4-3; CDR3aa: CASSQDSPSGVSTDTQYF; CDR3nt: TGCGCCAGCAGCCAAGATAGTCCTAGCGGGGTTAGCACAGATACGCAGTATTTT
d_gene: TRBD1; abundance: -; j_gene: TRBJ2-7; v_gene: TRBV25-1; CDR3aa: CASSRDRVGEQYF; CDR3nt: TGTGCCAGCTCCCGGGACAGGGTTGGGGAGCAGTACTTC
d_gene: -; abundance: -; j_gene: TRBJ2-1; v_gene: TRBV6-1; CDR3aa: CASSEVGSGIYNEQFF; CDR3nt: TGTGCCAGCAGTGAAGTAGGTAGCGGAATCTACAATGAGCAGTTCTTC
d_gene: TRBD1; abundance: few; j_gene: TRBJ2-1; v_gene: TRBV24-1; CDR3aa: CATSDLRQGARGHEQFF; CDR3nt: TGTGCCACCAGTGATTTGAGACAGGGGGCAAGGGGTCATGAGCAGTTCTTC
d_gene: -; abundance: once; j_gene: TRBJ1-1; v_gene: TRBV3-1; CDR3aa: CASSQGGVEAFF; CDR3nt: TGTGCCAGCAGCCAAGGGGGGGTTGAAGCTTTCTTT
d_gene: TRBD2; abundance: -; j_gene: TRBJ2-7; v_gene: TRBV6-5; CDR3aa: CASSYSILASSYEQYF; CDR3nt: TGTGCCAGCAGTTACTCGATACTAGCGTCGTCCTACGAGCAGTACTTC
d_gene: -; abundance: -; j_gene: TRBJ2-7; v_gene: TRBV28; CDR3aa: CASEGAPPLYEQYF; CDR3nt: TGTGCCAGCGAAGGGGCACCCCCCTTGTACGAGCAGTACTTC
d_gene: -; abundance: few; j_gene: TRBJ1-5; v_gene: TRBV5-8; CDR3aa: CASRAVGDYSNQPQHF; CDR3nt: TGTGCCAGCAGAGCCGTGGGGGACTATAGCAATCAGCCCCAGCATTTT
d_gene: -; abundance: -; j_gene: TRBJ1-2; v_gene: TRBV4-1; CDR3aa: CASSRPWAGERNGYTF; CDR3nt: TGCGCCAGCAGCCGACCATGGGCGGGTGAACGTAATGGCTACACCTTC
d_gene: -; abundance: -; j_gene: TRBJ1-2; v_gene: TRBV27; CDR3aa: CASSSQGLTRGYTF; CDR3nt: TGTGCCAGCAGTTCACAGGGCCTGACAAGAGGCTACACCTTC
d_gene: -; abundance: -; j_gene: TRBJ2-7; v_gene: TRBV6-2/TRBV6-3; CDR3aa: CASSYPGRTGPFSSYEQYF; CDR3nt: TGTGCCAGCAGTTATCCGGGGCGGACCGGGCCCTTTTCTTCCTACGAGCAGTACTTC
d_gene: -; abundance: -; j_gene: TRBJ2-1; v_gene: TRBV11-2; CDR3aa: CASSLMRANYNEQFF; CDR3nt: TGTGCCAGCAGCCTAATGAGAGCCAACTACAATGAGCAGTTCTTC
d_gene: -; abundance: -; j_gene: TRBJ1-2; v_gene: TRBV6-5; CDR3aa: CASSLDREHTNYGYTF; CDR3nt: TGTGCCAGCAGTTTAGACAGAGAACACACTAACTATGGCTACACCTTC
d_gene: -; abundance: -; j_gene: TRBJ2-1; v_gene: TRBV2; CDR3aa: CASSRGPSYNEQFF; CDR3nt: TGTGCCAGCTCGAGAGGCCCTTCCTACAATGAGCAGTTCTTC
d_gene: -; abundance: -; j_gene: TRBJ2-3; v_gene: TRBV7-9; CDR3aa: CASYPGASRGDTQYF; CDR3nt: TGTGCCAGCTACCCTGGGGCTAGTCGGGGAGATACGCAGTATTTT
d_gene: -; abundance: -; j_gene: TRBJ2-1; v_gene: TRBV4-2; CDR3aa: CASSQDLDSYNEQFF; CDR3nt: TGTGCCAGCAGCCAAGATCTCGACAGTTACAATGAGCAGTTCTTC
d_gene: TRBD2; abundance: -; j_gene: TRBJ2-1; v_gene: TRBV20-1; CDR3aa: CSAGTSGRLGSYNEQFF; CDR3nt: TGCAGTGCTGGGACTAGCGGGAGATTGGGGTCCTACAATGAGCAGTTCTTC
d_gene: TRBD1; abundance: few; j_gene: TRBJ1-2; v_gene: TRBV11-1; CDR3aa: CASSSRGDYGYTF; CDR3nt: TGTGCCAGCAGCTCCAGGGGGGACTATGGCTACACCTTC
d_gene: -; abundance: -; j_gene: TRBJ1-5; v_gene: TRBV10-3; CDR3aa: CAISDDRFGNQPQHF; CDR3nt: TGTGCCATCAGTGACGACAGGTTTGGCAATCAGCCCCAGCATTTT
d_gene: -; abundance: -; j_gene: TRBJ2-5; v_gene: TRBV11-2; CDR3aa: CASSPTGEGAETQYF; CDR3nt: TGTGCCAGCAGCCCAACCGGGGAGGGGGCGGAGACCCAGTACTTC